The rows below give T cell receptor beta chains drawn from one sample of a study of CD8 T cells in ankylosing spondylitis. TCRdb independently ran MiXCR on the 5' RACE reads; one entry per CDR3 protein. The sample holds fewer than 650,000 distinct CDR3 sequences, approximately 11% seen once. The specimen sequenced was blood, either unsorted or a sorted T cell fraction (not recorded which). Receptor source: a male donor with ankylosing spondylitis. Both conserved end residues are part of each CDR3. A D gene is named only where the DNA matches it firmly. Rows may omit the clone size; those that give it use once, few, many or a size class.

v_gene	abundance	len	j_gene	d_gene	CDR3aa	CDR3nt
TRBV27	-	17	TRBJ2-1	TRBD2	CASSLTARAGGYNEQFF	TGTGCCAGCAGTCTCACTGCTAGGGCGGGAGGCTACAATGAGCAGTTCTTC
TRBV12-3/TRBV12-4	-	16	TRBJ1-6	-	CASSPDRGARGSPLHF	TGTGCCAGCAGTCCCGACCGGGGGGCGCGGGGTTCACCCCTCCACTTT
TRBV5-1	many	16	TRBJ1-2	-	CASSPATGGAYYGYTF	TGCGCCAGCAGCCCGGCGACGGGGGGCGCCTACTATGGCTACACCTTC
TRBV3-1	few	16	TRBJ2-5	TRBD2	CASSQVFGGVRETQYF	TGTGCCAGCAGCCAAGTTTTTGGGGGGGTTCGGGAGACCCAGTACTTC
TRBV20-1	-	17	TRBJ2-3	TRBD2	CSARASGRAGGTDTQYF	TGCAGTGCTAGAGCCAGCGGGAGGGCCGGGGGCACAGATACGCAGTATTTT
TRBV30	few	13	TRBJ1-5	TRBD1	CAWGTGQDQPQHF	TGTGCCTGGGGGACAGGTCAGGATCAGCCCCAGCATTTT
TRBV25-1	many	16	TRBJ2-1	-	CASSEYGAGGHNEQFF	TGTGCCAGCAGTGAATATGGAGCAGGAGGGCACAATGAGCAGTTCTTC
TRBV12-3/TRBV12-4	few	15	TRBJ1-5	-	CASSPDSLSEQPQHF	TGTGCCAGCAGTCCGGACAGCCTAAGCGAGCAGCCCCAGCATTTT
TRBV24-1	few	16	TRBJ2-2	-	CATSDFEQPVTGELFF	TGTGCCACCAGTGATTTCGAACAGCCGGTCACCGGGGAGCTGTTTTTT
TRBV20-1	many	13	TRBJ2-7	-	CSARRSTRDEQYF	TGCAGTGCTAGACGCTCCACGAGGGACGAGCAGTACTTC
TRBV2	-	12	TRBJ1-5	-	CASSEDNQPQHF	TGTGCCAGCAGTGAGGACAATCAGCCCCAGCATTTT
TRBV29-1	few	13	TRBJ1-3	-	CSVELGAGNTIYF	TGCAGCGTTGAACTGGGGGCAGGAAACACCATATATTTT
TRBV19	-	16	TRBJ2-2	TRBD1	CASSIRTGQNTGELFF	TGTGCCAGTAGTATCCGGACAGGCCAGAACACCGGGGAGCTGTTTTTT
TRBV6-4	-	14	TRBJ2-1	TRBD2	CASLAGVPYNEQFF	TGTGCCTCCCTAGCGGGAGTACCCTACAATGAGCAGTTCTTC
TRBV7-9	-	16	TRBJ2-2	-	CASSETRKEITGELFF	TGTGCCAGCAGCGAGACAAGAAAGGAGATCACCGGGGAGCTGTTTTTT
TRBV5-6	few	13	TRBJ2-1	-	CASRPGPNNEQFF	TGTGCCAGCAGACCGGGGCCGAACAATGAGCAGTTCTTC
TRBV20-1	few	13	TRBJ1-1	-	CSARGDAGAEAFF	TGCAGTGCTAGAGGGGACGCCGGGGCTGAAGCTTTCTTT
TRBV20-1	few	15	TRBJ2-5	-	CSARAPFGGDETQYF	TGCAGTGCTAGAGCCCCTTTTGGGGGAGACGAGACCCAGTACTTC
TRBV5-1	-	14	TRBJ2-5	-	CASSPDTGQETQYF	TGCGCCAGCAGCCCCGACACAGGGCAAGAGACCCAGTACTTC
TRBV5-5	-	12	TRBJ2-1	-	CASSRQLNEQFF	TGTGCCAGCAGCCGTCAGCTAAATGAGCAGTTCTTC
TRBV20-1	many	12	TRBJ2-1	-	CSAEGAYNEQFF	TGCAGTGCTGAGGGTGCGTACAATGAGCAGTTCTTC
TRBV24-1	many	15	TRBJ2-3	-	CATSGGSSRTDTQYF	TGTGCCACCAGTGGCGGGTCATCTCGCACAGATACGCAGTATTTT
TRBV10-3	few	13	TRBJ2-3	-	CAISDQSPGKQYF	TGTGCCATCAGTGATCAGTCCCCGGGAAAGCAGTATTTT
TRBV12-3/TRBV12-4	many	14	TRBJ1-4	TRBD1	CASTTGQGWEKLFF	TGTGCCAGCACCACCGGACAGGGTTGGGAAAAACTGTTTTTT
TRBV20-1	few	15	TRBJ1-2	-	CSARDGGRSNYGYTF	TGCAGTGCTAGAGATGGGGGACGGTCAAACTATGGCTACACCTTC
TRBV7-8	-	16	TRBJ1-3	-	CASSLGTAFSGNTIYF	TGTGCCAGCAGCTTAGGTACAGCGTTCTCTGGAAACACCATATATTTT
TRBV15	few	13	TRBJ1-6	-	CATSLDRNSPLHF	TGTGCCACCAGCCTTGATCGTAATTCACCCCTCCACTTT
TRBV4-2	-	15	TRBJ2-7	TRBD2	CASSQEKRGSYEQYF	TGTGCCAGCAGCCAAGAAAAGCGGGGGTCCTACGAGCAGTACTTC
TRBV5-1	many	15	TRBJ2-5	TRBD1	CASSFMSTGEETQYF	TGCGCCAGCAGCTTTATGTCGACAGGGGAAGAGACCCAGTACTTC
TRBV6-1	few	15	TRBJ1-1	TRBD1	CASSTQGARGTEAFF	TGTGCCAGCAGTACACAGGGGGCGCGTGGCACTGAAGCTTTCTTT